Following are 29 T cell receptor beta chains from one sample sequenced in a study of beta chain features in type 1 diabetes. What was sequenced were expressed TCRB transcripts, since all of the isolated RNA had been reverse transcribed. The table came from immunoSEQ multiplex PCR; TCRdb's copy has only in-frame clones and leaves some out. The data contain 600,000 to 750,000 clones, roughly 12% of them seen just once; the ten biggest clones take up approximately 0.11%. Study-wide points: A moderate, significant TCRB CDR3 shortening appeared in type 1 diabetes across four CD4+ subsets.

These receptors lack a known antigen. Sequences were obtained from naive CD4+ T cells from blood. The receptors shown here come from a young man with type 1 diabetes.

This clone was detected a few times. V usage is TRBV21-1 and J usage is TRBJ1-4; no DNA check was done on the table's D call, TRBD1. TRBV21-1 is described as a pseudogene. The length of the CDR3 is 15 residues. CDR3: CASSVARDRDEKLFF. The CDR3 DNA is TGTGCCAGCAGTGTTGCTCGGGACAGGGACGAAAAACTGTTTTTT.

The CDR3 region is CASREAGTGANVLTF. The CDR3 bases are TGTGCCAGCAGAGAGGCGGGGACTGGGGCCAACGTCCTGACTTTC. This chain uses TRBV28 with TRBJ2-6; a possible D gene is TRBD2 (6 bases). Germline values: CDR1 MDHEN, CDR2 SYDVKM. Trimming removed 6 bases from V and 2 bases from J, with 11 bases in between. The CDR3 totals 15 residues.

The chain employs TRBV7-2 and TRBJ1-4, with D possibly matching TRBD1 (5 bases). The CDR3 extends over 16 amino acids. The ends were cut back, 2 bases at V and 6 bases at J, with 16 bases in the middle. Germline V gives CDR1 SGHTA, CDR2 FQGNSA. CDR3 region: CASSLSPPGWDEKLFF. Written as DNA, the CDR3 is TGTGCCAGCAGCTTAAGTCCCCCAGGGTGGGATGAAAAACTGTTTTTT. Full variable domain (missing parts from reference TRBV7-2 and TRBJ1-4): GAGVSQSPSNKVTEKGKDVELRCDPISGHTALYWYRQSLGQGLEFLIYFQGNSAPDKSGLPSDRFSAERTGGSVSTLTIQRTQQEDSAVYLCASSLSPPGWDEKLFFGSGTQLSVL.

The rearrangement joins TRBV18 to TRBJ2-1; TRBD1 is a possible D gene (6 bases). The V gene's germline CDR1 is KGHSH and CDR2 LQKENI. This CDR3 has 13 amino acids. Trimming stripped 2 bases from V and 15 bases from J, with 17 bases between. The CDR3 sequence: CASSPSAGANWFF. Written as DNA, the CDR3 is TGTGCCAGCTCACCATCCGCAGGGGCGAATTGGTTCTTC.

This clone was picked up one time. The chain carries TRBV4-3 and TRBJ1-5; TRBD1 might be the D (6 bases). Germline V gene data show CDR1 as LGHNA and CDR2 as YSLEER. This CDR3 is 17 amino acids long. V lost 1 base, J lost 8 bases, and 21 bases lay in between. CDR3 DNA sequence: TGCGCCAGCAGCCAAGGCTCCCGGACAGCGTTTAGGGAGCCCCAGCATTTT. Protein product: CASSQGSRTAFREPQHF.

The table lists this clone with a few counts. This rearrangement joins TRBV5-4 to TRBJ2-7; 9 bases map to TRBD1. V lost 0 bases to trimming and J lost 3 bases; unmatched junction nucleotides: 7. Germline V lookup: CDR1 SGHNT, CDR2 YYREEE (reference sequence). This CDR3 contains 16 residues. CDR3 DNA: TGTGCCAGCAGCTTGGCGTCGGGACAGGGAAACTACGAGCAGTACTTC. It specifies CASSLASGQGNYEQYF.

Here the CDR3 DNA reads TGCGCCAGCAGCCAAGAAGCACAGGCCCTCTCGGCAACTAATGAAAAACTGTTTTTT. Residues: CASSQEAQALSATNEKLFF. The V gene is TRBV4-3, the J gene TRBJ1-4; tentatively, D is TRBD1 (5 bases). CDR3 length: 19 amino acids. Trimming left V 0 bases short and J 0 bases short, with 17 bases between. Germline V gives CDR1 LGHNA, CDR2 YSLEER.

This clone was observed a few times. The chain uses TRBV7-2 and TRBJ2-2; 9 nucleotides line up with TRBD1. The V gene end was trimmed by 5 bases and the J gene end by 4 bases; junction bases not matched to a gene: 11. This CDR3 comprises 17 residues. CDR1 and CDR2 from the germline V gene are SGHTA and FQGNSA. CDR3 sequence: CASSPYLDRGSTGELFF. CDR3 DNA sequence: TGTGCCAGCAGCCCATACTTGGACAGGGGAAGCACCGGGGAGCTGTTTTTT.

This clone was observed a handful of times. The rearrangement uses TRBV5-1 and TRBJ2-1, with D possibly matching TRBD1 (6 bases). Germline CDR1 reads SGHRS; CDR2 reads YFSETQ. With 0 bases removed from V and 4 bases from J, the gap between germline ends came to 14 bases. This CDR3 comprises 16 residues. In DNA, the CDR3 is TGCGCCAGCAGCTTGGGACAGGTTATTAAATACAATGAGCAGTTCTTC. Translating it yields CASSLGQVIKYNEQFF.

This clone was found a few times. This rearrangement joins TRBV19 to TRBJ2-2; D may correspond to TRBD1 or TRBD2 (6 bases each). Germline V gene data show CDR1 as LNHDA and CDR2 as SQIVND (reference sequence). Trimming left V 6 bases short and J 2 bases short, with 16 bases between. The CDR3 has 16 residues. Written as DNA, the CDR3 is TGTGCCAGTAGGCGGGACAAGGAAGCTAACACCGGGGAGCTGTTTTTT. It yields the protein CASRRDKEANTGELFF.

This clone has only a few counts. The chain combines TRBV7-8 with TRBJ1-1; 8 bases match TRBD1. CDR1 is SGHVS, CDR2 FQNEAQ, per germline. The CDR3 loop spans 14 amino acids. J gave up 1 base and V 5 bases, and 3 bases lay outside the gene matches. CDR3 sequence: CASSGGQGNTEAFF. CDR3 coding DNA: TGTGCCAGCAGCGGAGGACAGGGGAACACTGAAGCTTTCTTT.

This clone was found a few times. At one end the junction does not follow the germline gene, possibly because of a read error. The genes are TRBV7-3 and TRBJ1-1, with 11 positions matching TRBD1. Per germline, CDR1 SGHTA and CDR2 FQGTGA. The CDR3 is made up of 16 amino acids. Here the CDR3 reads CASSITGTGGGTEAFF. CDR3 nucleotides: TGTGCCAGCAGCATAACCGGGACAGGGGGAGGTACTGAAGCTTTCTTT.

The chain recombines TRBV4-3 with TRBJ2-7; 9 nucleotides align to TRBD1. Looked up from germline, CDR1 is LGHNA and CDR2 is YSLEER. Unmatched junction bases numbered 3, after V lost 5 bases and J lost 4 bases. The CDR3 totals 13 residues. CDR3 DNA: TGCGCCAGCAGCACCGGACAGGGGTACGAGCAGTACTTC. It translates to CASSTGQGYEQYF.

This clone appeared a few times. The genes are TRBV19 and TRBJ2-2; 7 nucleotides line up with TRBD2. Germline values: CDR1 LNHDA, CDR2 SQIVND (reference sequence). The CDR3 runs 15 residues. V gave up 5 bases and J gave up 1 base; unmatched junction bases: 4. The CDR3 loop is CASSQAGMNTGELFF. The DNA of the CDR3 is TGTGCCAGTAGTCAAGCGGGGATGAACACCGGGGAGCTGTTTTTT.

The rearrangement links TRBV30 to TRBJ1-3; perhaps TRBD1 as D (5 bases). Trimming stripped 0 bases from V and 1 base from J, with 10 bases between. In germline, CDR1 is GTSNPN, CDR2 SVGIG (reference sequence). The CDR3 spans 15 residues. In nucleotides, the CDR3 is TGTGCCTGGAGTGTACAGGTGACTTCTGGAAACACCATATATTTT. Translated, it gives CAWSVQVTSGNTIYF.

The rearrangement uses TRBV27 and TRBJ1-5; 8 bases agree with TRBD1. Germline CDR1 and CDR2: MNHEY and SMNVEV (reference sequence). The CDR3 has 16 amino acids. V was pared by 5 bases and J by 9 bases, with 15 bases of the junction left unmatched. This CDR3 is CASSPRSGQAFWPQHF. CDR3 nucleotide sequence: TGTGCCAGCAGTCCCAGGTCGGGACAGGCTTTTTGGCCCCAGCATTTT.

CDR3 nucleotides: TGTGCCAGCAGCCAACCTACGAGCGGGGGGGCCAATGAGCAGTTCTTC. Its protein is CASSQPTSGGANEQFF. The rearrangement uses TRBV4-2 and TRBJ2-1; TRBD2 matches at 10 bases. CDR3 length: 16 amino acids. V was pared by 2 bases and J by 6 bases, with 7 bases of the junction left unmatched. CDR1 and CDR2 (germline): LGHNA, YNFKEQ.

This clone was detected only a few times. CDR3 nucleotides: TGTGCCAGCAGTGCTAGCGGAGCCACCCTGGAGCAGTACTTC. Protein product: CASSASGATLEQYF. This sequence joins TRBV2 and TRBJ2-7; 7 nucleotides agree with TRBD2. Germline V CDR1 and CDR2: SNHLY, FYNNEI. Trimming cost V 4 bases and J 7 bases; bases outside gene matches: 10. The CDR3 loop spans 14 amino acids.

Remarks on this clone: In the same sample, other DNA sequences code for this CDR3. CDR3 DNA sequence: TGTGCCAGCAGCCCCGGACGGAGCACAGATACGCAGTATTTT. It translates to CASSPGRSTDTQYF. The chain employs TRBV7-2 and TRBJ2-3; D ambiguous. Germline CDR1 and CDR2: SGHTA and FQGNSA. CDR3 length: 14 residues. Trimming cost V 5 bases and J 0 bases, with 9 bases left between them.

With regard to this clone: Other DNA sequences in the same sample also yield this CDR3. This chain joins TRBV5-1 and TRBJ1-1; D is uncertain. The germline CDR1 and CDR2 sequences are SGHRS and YFSETQ. Trimming took off 0 bases at V and 4 bases at J, with 7 bases between the two ends. The CDR3 extends over 13 amino acids. This CDR3 is CASSLGGPTEAFF. The CDR3 DNA reads TGCGCCAGCAGCTTGGGCGGGCCCACTGAAGCTTTCTTT.

The chain links TRBV4-3 to TRBJ1-5, with TRBD1 matching 7 bases. With 0 bases clipped from V and 5 bases from J, the junction kept 7 bases outside the gene matches. The CDR3 length is 16 residues. CDR1 LGHNA and CDR2 YSLEER come from the germline V gene. The CDR3: CASSQDRGQNHQPQHF. The CDR3 bases are TGCGCCAGCAGCCAAGACAGGGGACAGAACCATCAGCCCCAGCATTTT.

The sample holds a few counts of this clone. The V and J genes are TRBV5-1 and TRBJ1-2, with 8 bases that match TRBD1. The CDR3 contains 15 residues. V dropped 4 bases and J dropped 4; count of bases not matched to a gene: 9. CDR1 SGHRS and CDR2 YFSETQ come from the germline V gene. CDR3 residues: CASSITGTGTYGYTF. The DNA for the CDR3 is TGCGCCAGCAGCATAACCGGGACAGGCACCTATGGCTACACCTTC. Together with reference TRBV5-1 and TRBJ1-2, the CDR3 gives the full variable domain: KAGVTQTPRYLIKTRGQQVTLSCSPISGHRSVSWYQQTPGQGLQFLFEYFSETQRNKGNFPGRFSGRQFSNSRSEMNVSTLELGDSALYLCASSITGTGTYGYTFGSGTRLTVV.

This chain uses TRBV25-1 with TRBJ1-1; 7 positions match TRBD1. The trim removed 3 bases at V and 3 bases at J, leaving 4 bases unmatched. Germline V gives CDR1 MGHDK, CDR2 SYGVNS. CDR3 length: 14 residues. The CDR3, as DNA: TGTGCCAGCAGTGATCCCGGACAGGACACTGAAGCTTTCTTT. Translation: CASSDPGQDTEAFF. The full variable domain, with the rest looked up from reference TRBV25-1 and TRBJ1-1, is EADIYQTPRYLVIGTGKKITLECSQTMGHDKMYWYQQDPGMELHLIHYSYGVNSTEKGDLSSESTVSRIRTEHFPLTLESARPSHTSQYLCASSDPGQDTEAFFGQGTRLTVV.

With regard to this clone: This sample includes further DNA sequences coding for the same CDR3. This chain links TRBV28 with TRBJ1-5; 7 bases map to TRBD1. The CDR3 contains 14 residues. Germline V gives CDR1 MDHEN, CDR2 SYDVKM. After removal of 4 bases from V and 0 bases from J, the junction contained 0 bases not matched to a gene. The CDR3 region is CASSSGGSNQPQHF. The CDR3 DNA is TGTGCCAGCAGTTCAGGGGGTAGCAATCAGCCCCAGCATTTT.

Remarks on this clone: The same CDR3 can be traced to other DNA sequences in this sample. The CDR3 region is CASSLTGNTEAFF. The CDR3 nucleotides are TGTGCCAGCAGCTTAACAGGGAACACTGAAGCTTTCTTT. This chain links TRBV5-6 with TRBJ1-1; possibly TRBD1 for D (5 bases). CDR1 is SGHDT and CDR2 is YYEEEE in the germline V gene. The V gene lost 2 bases and the J gene lost 1 base, with 6 bases spanning the gap. This CDR3 spans 13 amino acids.

This clone came up a few times. The chain has TRBV6-5 and TRBJ2-1; the D is unclear. The V gene lost 8 bases and the J gene lost 4 bases, with 18 bases spanning the gap. The length of the CDR3 is 15 residues. The germline gives CDR1 MNHEY, CDR2 SVGAGI. The CDR3 loop is CASGVAQNLYNEQFF. The DNA of the CDR3 is TGTGCCAGCGGAGTCGCCCAAAACCTATACAATGAGCAGTTCTTC.

This clone was seen many times. The chain uses TRBV29-1 and TRBJ2-1, with D unclear. Germline V gives CDR1 SQVTM, CDR2 ANQGSEA. CDR3 size: 11 residues. Trimming stripped 3 bases from V and 4 bases from J, with 4 bases between. CDR3 nucleotides: TGCAGCGTTGATCAGTACAATGAGCAGTTCTTC. Translated, it gives CSVDQYNEQFF.

This clone showed up just a few times. Distinct nucleotide sequences in the sample also encode this CDR3. The chain couples TRBV7-2 to TRBJ2-7, with D maybe TRBD2 (5 bases). The germline V and J ends were trimmed by 4 bases and 7 bases, with 8 bases remaining between them. The CDR3 is 11 residues long. From germline, CDR1 is SGHTA and CDR2 FQGNSA. The CDR3, as DNA: TGTGCCAGCAGCTCCTCGGGGGAGCAGTACTTC. It translates to CASSSSGEQYF.

This clone showed up just a few times. The DNA of the CDR3 is TGTGCCAGCAGCTCGCGGGGGGATAATTCACCCCTCCACTTT. Its protein product is CASSSRGDNSPLHF. The rearrangement joins TRBV7-2 to TRBJ1-6; the D gene is possibly TRBD1 (5 bases). V shed 4 bases and J shed 5 bases, with 9 bases lying between them. This CDR3 contains 14 residues. Germline V gives CDR1 SGHTA, CDR2 FQGNSA.